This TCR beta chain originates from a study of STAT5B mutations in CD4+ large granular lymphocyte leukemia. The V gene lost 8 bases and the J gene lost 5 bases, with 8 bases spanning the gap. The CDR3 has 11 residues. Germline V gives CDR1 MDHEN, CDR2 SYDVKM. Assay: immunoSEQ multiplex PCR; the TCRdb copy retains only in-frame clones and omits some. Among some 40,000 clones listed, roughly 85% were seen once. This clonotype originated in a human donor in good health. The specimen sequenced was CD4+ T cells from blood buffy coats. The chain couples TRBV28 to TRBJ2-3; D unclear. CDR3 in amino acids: CASGLVDTQYF. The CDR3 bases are TGTGCCAGCGGGCTAGTAGATACGCAGTATTTT.